This section outlines one TCR beta chain sequence together with its context. The source of the sample is a study of blood T cell repertoires in COVID-19. Study context: Acute-phase and convalescent COVID-19 samples originated in the United States, Italy and Spain. Sources were T cells, B-cell-depleted T cells, or PBMCs; the material itself was cDNA or gDNA.

Per the original methods: Scientists estimated how many nucleated cells there were by amplifying reference gene primers. Assay used: immunoSEQ multiplex PCR; TCRdb lists only in-frame clones, some missing. Clone size and V and J calls were adopted from that table, with D and trimming inferred from the DNA. The sample holds tens of thousands of clones, approximately 87% seen once. Trimming shortened V by 5 bases and J by 2 bases, and 16 bases separated the two germline ends. The CDR3 is 15 amino acids. From germline, CDR1 is SGHAT and CDR2 FQNNGV. This TCR derives from a human donor in a cohort sampled during active COVID-19. The chain joins TRBV11-2 to TRBJ2-7; the D gene is possibly TRBD2 (5 bases). The source material was peripheral blood. CDR3 loop: CASSGSSGKTYEQYF. The CDR3 coding sequence is TGTGCCAGCAGCGGATCCAGCGGCAAAACCTACGAGCAGTACTTC. Drawing the rest from reference TRBV11-2 and TRBJ2-7, the complete variable domain is EAGVAQSPRYKIIEKRQSVAFWCNPISGHATLYWYQQILGQGPKLLIQFQNNGVVDDSQLPKDRFSAERLKGVDSTLKIQPAKLEDSAVYLCASSGSSGKTYEQYFGPGTRLTVT.